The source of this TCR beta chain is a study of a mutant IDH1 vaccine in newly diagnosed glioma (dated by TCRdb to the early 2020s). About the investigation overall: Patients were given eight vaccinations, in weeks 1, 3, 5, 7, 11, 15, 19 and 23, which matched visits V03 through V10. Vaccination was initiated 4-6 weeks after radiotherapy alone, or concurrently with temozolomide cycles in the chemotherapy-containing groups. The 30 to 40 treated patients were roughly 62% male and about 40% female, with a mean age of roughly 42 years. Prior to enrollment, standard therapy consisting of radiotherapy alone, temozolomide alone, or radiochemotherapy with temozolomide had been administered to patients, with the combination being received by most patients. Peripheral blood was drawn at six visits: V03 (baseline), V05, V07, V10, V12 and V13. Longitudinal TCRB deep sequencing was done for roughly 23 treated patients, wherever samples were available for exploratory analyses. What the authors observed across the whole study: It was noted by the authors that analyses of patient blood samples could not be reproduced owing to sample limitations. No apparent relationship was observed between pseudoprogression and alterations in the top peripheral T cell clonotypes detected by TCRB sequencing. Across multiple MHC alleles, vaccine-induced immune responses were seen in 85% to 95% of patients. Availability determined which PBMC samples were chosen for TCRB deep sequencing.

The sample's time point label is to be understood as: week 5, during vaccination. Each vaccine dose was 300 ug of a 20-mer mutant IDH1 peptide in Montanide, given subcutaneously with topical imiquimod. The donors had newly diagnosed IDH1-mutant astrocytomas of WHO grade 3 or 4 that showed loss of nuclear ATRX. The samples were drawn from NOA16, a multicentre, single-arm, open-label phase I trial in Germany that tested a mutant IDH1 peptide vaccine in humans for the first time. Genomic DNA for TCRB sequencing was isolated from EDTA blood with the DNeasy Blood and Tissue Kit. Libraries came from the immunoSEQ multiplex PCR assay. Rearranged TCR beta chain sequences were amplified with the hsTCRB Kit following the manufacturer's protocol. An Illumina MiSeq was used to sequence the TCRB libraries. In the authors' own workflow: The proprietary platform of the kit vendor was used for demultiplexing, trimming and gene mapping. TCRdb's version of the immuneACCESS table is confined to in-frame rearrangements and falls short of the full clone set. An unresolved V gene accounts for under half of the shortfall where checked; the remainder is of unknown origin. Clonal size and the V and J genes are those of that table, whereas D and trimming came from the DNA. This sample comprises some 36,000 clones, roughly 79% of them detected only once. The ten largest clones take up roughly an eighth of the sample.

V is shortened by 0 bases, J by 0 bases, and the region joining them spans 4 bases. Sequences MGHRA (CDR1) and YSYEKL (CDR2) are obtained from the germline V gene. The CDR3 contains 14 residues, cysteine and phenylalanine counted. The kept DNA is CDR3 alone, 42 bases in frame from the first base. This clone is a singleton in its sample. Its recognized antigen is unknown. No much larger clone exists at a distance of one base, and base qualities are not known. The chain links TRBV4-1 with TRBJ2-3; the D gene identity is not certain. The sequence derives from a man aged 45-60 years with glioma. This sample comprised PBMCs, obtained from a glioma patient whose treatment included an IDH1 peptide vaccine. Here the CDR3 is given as CASSQELSTDTQYF. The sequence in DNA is TGCGCCAGCAGCCAAGAATTAAGCACAGATACGCAGTATTTT.